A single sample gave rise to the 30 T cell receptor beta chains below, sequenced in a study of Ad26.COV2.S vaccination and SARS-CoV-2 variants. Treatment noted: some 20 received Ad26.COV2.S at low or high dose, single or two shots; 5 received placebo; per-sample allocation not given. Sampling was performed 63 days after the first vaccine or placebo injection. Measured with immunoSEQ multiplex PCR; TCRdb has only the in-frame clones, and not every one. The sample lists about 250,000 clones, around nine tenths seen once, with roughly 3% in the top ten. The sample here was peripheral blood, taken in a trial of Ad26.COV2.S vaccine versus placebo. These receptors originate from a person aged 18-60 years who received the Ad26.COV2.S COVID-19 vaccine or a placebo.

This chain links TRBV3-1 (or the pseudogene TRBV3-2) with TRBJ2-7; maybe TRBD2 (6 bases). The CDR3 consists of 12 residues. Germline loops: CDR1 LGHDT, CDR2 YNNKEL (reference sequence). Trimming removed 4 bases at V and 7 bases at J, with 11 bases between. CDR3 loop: CASSPAGSEQYF. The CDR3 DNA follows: TGTGCCAGCAGCCCCGCGGGGAGTGAGCAGTACTTC.

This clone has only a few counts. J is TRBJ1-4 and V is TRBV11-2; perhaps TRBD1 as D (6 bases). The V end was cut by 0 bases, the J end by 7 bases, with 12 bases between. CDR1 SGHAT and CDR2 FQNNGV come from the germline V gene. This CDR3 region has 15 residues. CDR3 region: CASSLERGLSEKLFF. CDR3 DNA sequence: TGTGCCAGCAGCTTAGAACGGGGGCTCAGTGAAAAACTGTTTTTT.

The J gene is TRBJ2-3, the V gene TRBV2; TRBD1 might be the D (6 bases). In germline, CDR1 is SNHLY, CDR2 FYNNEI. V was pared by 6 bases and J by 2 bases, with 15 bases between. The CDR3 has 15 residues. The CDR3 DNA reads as TGTGCCAGCAGAGACCAGGGGTCTAACACAGATACGCAGTATTTT. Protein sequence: CASRDQGSNTDTQYF.

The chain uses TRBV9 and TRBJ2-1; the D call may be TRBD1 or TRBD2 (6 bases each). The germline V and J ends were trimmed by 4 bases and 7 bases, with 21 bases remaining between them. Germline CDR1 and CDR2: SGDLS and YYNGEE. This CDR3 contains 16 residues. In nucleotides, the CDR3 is TGTGCCAGCAGCCTTAGGGGGACGAGGGCGGGGAATGAGCAGTTCTTC. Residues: CASSLRGTRAGNEQFF.

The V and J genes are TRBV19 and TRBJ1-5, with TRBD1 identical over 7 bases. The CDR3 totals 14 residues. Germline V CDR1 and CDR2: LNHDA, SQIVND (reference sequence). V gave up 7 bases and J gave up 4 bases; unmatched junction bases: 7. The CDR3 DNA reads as TGTGCCAGTAACGTCGGACAGGCAAATCAGCCCCAGCATTTT. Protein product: CASNVGQANQPQHF.

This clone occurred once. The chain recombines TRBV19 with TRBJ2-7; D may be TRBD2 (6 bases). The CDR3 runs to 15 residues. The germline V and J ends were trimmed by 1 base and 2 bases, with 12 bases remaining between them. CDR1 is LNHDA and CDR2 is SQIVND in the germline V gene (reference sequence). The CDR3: CASSIVGGPTYEQYF. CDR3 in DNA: TGTGCCAGTAGTATAGTGGGGGGTCCAACCTACGAGCAGTACTTC.

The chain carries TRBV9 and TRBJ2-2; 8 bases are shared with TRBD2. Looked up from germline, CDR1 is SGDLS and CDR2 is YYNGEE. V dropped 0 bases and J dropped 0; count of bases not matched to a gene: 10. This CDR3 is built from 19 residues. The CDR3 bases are TGTGCCAGCAGCGTAGCACTAGCGGCAGGGTTTACGAACACCGGGGAGCTGTTTTTT. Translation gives CASSVALAAGFTNTGELFF. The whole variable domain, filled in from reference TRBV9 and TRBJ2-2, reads DSGVTQTPKHLITATGQRVTLRCSPRSGDLSVYWYQQSLDQGLQFLIQYYNGEERAKGNILERFSAQQFPDLHSELNLSSLELGDSALYFCASSVALAAGFTNTGELFFGEGSRLTVL.

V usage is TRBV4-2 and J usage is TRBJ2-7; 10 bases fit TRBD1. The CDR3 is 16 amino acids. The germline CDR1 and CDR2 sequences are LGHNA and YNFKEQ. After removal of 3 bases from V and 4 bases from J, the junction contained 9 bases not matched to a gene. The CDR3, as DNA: TGTGCCAGCAGCCAGGAGACGGGACAGGGGTTTTACGAGCAGTACTTC. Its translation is CASSQETGQGFYEQYF.

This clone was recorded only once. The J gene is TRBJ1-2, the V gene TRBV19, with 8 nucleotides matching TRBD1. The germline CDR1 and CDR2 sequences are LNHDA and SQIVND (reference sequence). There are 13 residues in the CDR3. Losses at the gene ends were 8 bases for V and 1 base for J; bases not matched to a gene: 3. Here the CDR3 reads CASDRGYNYGYTF. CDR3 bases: TGTGCCAGTGACAGGGGATATAACTATGGCTACACCTTC. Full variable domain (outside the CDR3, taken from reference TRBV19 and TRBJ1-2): DGGITQSPKYLFRKEGQNVTLSCEQNLNHDAMYWYRQDPGQGLRLIYYSQIVNDFQKGDIAEGYSVSREKKESFPLTVTSAQKNPTAFYLCASDRGYNYGYTFGSGTRLTVV.

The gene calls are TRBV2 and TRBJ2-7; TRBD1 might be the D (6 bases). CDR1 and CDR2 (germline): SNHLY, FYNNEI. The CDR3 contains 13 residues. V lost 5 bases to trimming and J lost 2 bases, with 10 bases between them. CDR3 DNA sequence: TGTGCCAGCAGTTCAGGGGTCCCCTACGAGCAGTACGTC. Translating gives CASSSGVPYEQYV.

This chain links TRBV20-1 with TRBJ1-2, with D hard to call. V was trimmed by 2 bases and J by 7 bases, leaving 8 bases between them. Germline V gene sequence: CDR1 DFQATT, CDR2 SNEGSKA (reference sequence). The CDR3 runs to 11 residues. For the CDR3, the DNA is TGCAGTGCTAGATCGAACATTGGCTACACCTTC. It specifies CSARSNIGYTF.

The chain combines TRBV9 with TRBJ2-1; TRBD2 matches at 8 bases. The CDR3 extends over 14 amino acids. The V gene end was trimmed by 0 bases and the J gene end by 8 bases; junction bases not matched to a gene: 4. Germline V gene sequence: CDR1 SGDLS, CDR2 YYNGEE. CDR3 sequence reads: CASSVGSGSYEQFF. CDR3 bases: TGTGCCAGCAGCGTAGGAAGCGGGAGCTATGAGCAGTTCTTC.

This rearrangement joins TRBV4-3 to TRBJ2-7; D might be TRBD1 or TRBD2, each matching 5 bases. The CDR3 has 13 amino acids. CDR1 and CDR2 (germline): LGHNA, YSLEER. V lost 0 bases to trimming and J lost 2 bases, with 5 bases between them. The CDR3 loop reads CASSQEGAYEQYF. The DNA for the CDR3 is TGCGCCAGCAGCCAAGAGGGGGCCTACGAGCAGTACTTC.

CDR3 loop: CASSLVVRFGDRDEEQYF. In DNA form, the CDR3 reads TGCGCCAGCAGCTTGGTGGTTCGGTTTGGGGACAGGGATGAAGAGCAGTACTTC. The chain links TRBV5-1 to TRBJ2-7, with TRBD1 matching 9 bases. CDR3 length: 18 residues. Germline CDR1 is SGHRS and CDR2 is YFSETQ. V was clipped by 0 bases and J by 7 bases; unmatched bases: 17.

CDR3 residues: CASSQDPRRNIQYF. The CDR3 coding sequence is TGTGCCAGCAGCCAGGACCCCCGGCGAAACATTCAGTACTTC. The J gene is TRBJ2-4, the V gene TRBV5-4, with D uncertain. The length of the CDR3 is 14 residues. The germline gives CDR1 SGHNT, CDR2 YYREEE (reference sequence). V lost 4 bases, J lost 6 bases, and 14 bases lay in between.

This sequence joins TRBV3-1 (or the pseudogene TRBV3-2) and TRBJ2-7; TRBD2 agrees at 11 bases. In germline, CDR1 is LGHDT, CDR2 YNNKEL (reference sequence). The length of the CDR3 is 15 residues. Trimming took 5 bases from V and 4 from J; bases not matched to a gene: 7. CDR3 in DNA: TGTGCCAGCAGCGCCCCTAGCGGGGGGAAGTACGAGCAGTACTTC. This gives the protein CASSAPSGGKYEQYF.

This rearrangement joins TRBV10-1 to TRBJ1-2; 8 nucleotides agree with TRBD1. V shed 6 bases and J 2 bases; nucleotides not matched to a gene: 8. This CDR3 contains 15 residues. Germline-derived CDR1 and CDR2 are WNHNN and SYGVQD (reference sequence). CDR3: CASRTGAIFNYGYTF. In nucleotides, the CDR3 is TGCGCCAGCAGGACAGGGGCTATTTTCAACTATGGCTACACCTTC.

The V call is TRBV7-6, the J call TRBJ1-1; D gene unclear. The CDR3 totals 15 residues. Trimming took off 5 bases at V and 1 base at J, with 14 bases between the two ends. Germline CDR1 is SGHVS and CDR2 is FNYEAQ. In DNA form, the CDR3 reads TGTGCCAGCAGCCCCGCGTATGGCGCGAACACTGAAGCTTTCTTT. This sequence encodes CASSPAYGANTEAFF.

CDR3 sequence reads: CASSVVANYGYTF. The CDR3 DNA is TGTGCCAGCTCCGTGGTGGCTAACTATGGCTACACCTTC. The rearrangement joins TRBV12-3 or TRBV12-4 to TRBJ1-2; no definite D call. This CDR3 comprises 13 residues. V lost 8 bases and J 0 bases, leaving 10 bases between the germline ends.

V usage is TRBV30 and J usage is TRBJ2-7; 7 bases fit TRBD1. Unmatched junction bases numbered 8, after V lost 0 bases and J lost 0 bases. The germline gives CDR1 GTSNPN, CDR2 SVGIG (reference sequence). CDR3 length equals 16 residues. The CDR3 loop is CAWSVRSRGNSYEQYF. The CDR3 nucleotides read TGTGCCTGGAGTGTACGCTCCAGGGGGAACTCCTACGAGCAGTACTTC.

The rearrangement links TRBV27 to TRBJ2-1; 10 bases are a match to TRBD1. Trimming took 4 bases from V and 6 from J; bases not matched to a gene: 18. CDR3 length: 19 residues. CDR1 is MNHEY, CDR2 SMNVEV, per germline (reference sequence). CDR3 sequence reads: CASSSLPGQGRGASNEQFF. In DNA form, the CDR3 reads TGTGCCAGCAGTTCGCTTCCGGGACAGGGGAGAGGAGCTAGCAATGAGCAGTTCTTC.

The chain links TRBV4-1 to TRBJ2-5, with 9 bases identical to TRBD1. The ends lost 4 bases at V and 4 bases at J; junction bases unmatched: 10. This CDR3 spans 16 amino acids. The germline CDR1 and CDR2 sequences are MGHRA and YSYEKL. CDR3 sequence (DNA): TGCGCCAGCAGCCTTCCTACAGGGGGCGGAGGAGAGACCCAGTACTTC. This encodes CASSLPTGGGGETQYF.

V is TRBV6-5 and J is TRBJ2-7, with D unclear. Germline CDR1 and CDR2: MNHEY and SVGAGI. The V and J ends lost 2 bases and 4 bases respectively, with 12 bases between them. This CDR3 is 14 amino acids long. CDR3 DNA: TGTGCCAGCAGTTACGGGAATCCTGCTTACGAGCAGTACTTC. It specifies CASSYGNPAYEQYF.

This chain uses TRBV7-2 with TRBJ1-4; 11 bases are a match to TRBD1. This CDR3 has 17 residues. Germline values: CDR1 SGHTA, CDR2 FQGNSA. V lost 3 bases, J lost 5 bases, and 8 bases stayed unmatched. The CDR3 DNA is TGTGCCAGCAGCTTGGAGGACAGGGGGCGTATAAATGAAAAACTGTTTTTT. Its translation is CASSLEDRGRINEKLFF.

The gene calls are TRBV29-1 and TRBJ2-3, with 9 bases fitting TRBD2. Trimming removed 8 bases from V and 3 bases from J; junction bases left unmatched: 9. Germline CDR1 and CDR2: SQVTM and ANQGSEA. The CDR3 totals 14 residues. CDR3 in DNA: TGCAGCTACAAACCGGGACTAGCAACAGATACGCAGTATTTT. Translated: CSYKPGLATDTQYF.

The CDR3 reads CASRAGQTRGDIQYF. CDR3 nucleotide sequence: TGCGCCAGCAGGGCTGGACAGACGAGAGGAGACATTCAGTACTTC. The V and J genes are TRBV5-1 and TRBJ2-4, with D possibly TRBD1 on 6 matching bases. Trimming left V 5 bases short and J 8 bases short, with 20 bases between. This CDR3 spans 15 amino acids. The germline CDR1 and CDR2 sequences are SGHRS and YFSETQ.

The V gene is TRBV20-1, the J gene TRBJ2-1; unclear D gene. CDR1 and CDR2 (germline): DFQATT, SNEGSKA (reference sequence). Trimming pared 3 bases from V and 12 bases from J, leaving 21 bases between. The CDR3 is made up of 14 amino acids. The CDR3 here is CSASPGLDSAAQFF. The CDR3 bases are TGCAGTGCTAGTCCTGGGCTGGATTCGGCCGCGCAGTTCTTC.

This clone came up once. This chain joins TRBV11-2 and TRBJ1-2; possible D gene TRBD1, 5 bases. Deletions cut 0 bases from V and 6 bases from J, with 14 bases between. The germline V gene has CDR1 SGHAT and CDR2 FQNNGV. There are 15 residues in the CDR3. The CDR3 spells CASSLDGWGTHGYTF. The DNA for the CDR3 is TGTGCCAGCAGCTTAGATGGGTGGGGGACCCATGGCTACACCTTC.

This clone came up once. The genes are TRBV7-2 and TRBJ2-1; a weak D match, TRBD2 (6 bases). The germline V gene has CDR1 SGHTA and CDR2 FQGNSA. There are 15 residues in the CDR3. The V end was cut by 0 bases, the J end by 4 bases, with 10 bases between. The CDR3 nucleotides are TGTGCCAGCAGCTTAGCGGGAGGATGGTACAATGAGCAGTTCTTC. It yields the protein CASSLAGGWYNEQFF. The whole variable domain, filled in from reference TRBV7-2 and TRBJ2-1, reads GAGVSQSPSNKVTEKGKDVELRCDPISGHTALYWYRQSLGQGLEFLIYFQGNSAPDKSGLPSDRFSAERTGGSVSTLTIQRTQQEDSAVYLCASSLAGGWYNEQFFGPGTRLTVL.

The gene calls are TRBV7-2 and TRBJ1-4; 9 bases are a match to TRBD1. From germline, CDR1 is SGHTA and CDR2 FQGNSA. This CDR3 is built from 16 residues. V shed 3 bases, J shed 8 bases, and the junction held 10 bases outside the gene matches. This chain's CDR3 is CASSFSQTGGLEKLFF. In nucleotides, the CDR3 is TGTGCCAGCAGCTTCTCCCAGACAGGGGGTTTGGAAAAACTGTTTTTT.